A single sample is the source of the 30 T cell receptor beta chains below, sequenced in a study of blood T cell repertoires in COVID-19. Clones were sequenced by immunoSEQ multiplex PCR, and TCRdb holds only the in-frame ones, with some missing. The top ten clones hold 10% to 15% of a sample with 130,000 to 150,000 clones, 80% of them seen once. Input material: peripheral blood. These receptors were collected from a man in his 60s with active or convalescent COVID-19.

The chain carries TRBV10-3 and TRBJ2-3; D perhaps matches TRBD2 (5 bases). Trimming left V 4 bases short and J 0 bases short, with 8 bases between. CDR1 and CDR2 from the germline V gene are ENHRY and SYGVKD. CDR3 length: 14 residues. CDR3 amino acids: CAISGRLSTDTQYF. The DNA for the CDR3 is TGTGCCATCAGTGGGAGGCTAAGCACAGATACGCAGTATTTT.

In nucleotides, the CDR3 is TGTGCCAGCGTACAGACAGGGCTTATGAACACTGAAGCTTTCTTT. Protein: CASVQTGLMNTEAFF. The rearrangement joins TRBV6-5 to TRBJ1-1; 7 bases fit TRBD1. The V segment lost 8 bases and the J segment 0 bases; nucleotides outside the gene matches: 9. In germline, CDR1 is MNHEY, CDR2 SVGAGI. The length of the CDR3 is 15 residues.

This clone appeared a single time. V gene TRBV28 combines with J gene TRBJ2-3; possible D gene TRBD2, 5 bases. The CDR3 runs to 17 residues. The V end was cut by 6 bases, the J end by 2 bases, with 21 bases between. Germline CDR1 MDHEN, CDR2 SYDVKM. As DNA, the CDR3 is TGTGCCAGCAGGAGAACCTTTAGCGCTCAGTACACAGATACGCAGTATTTT. Its translation is CASRRTFSAQYTDTQYF.

This chain links TRBV11-2 with TRBJ1-4, with TRBD1 matching 8 bases. CDR1 SGHAT and CDR2 FQNNGV come from the germline V gene. The CDR3 runs 15 residues. J gave up 6 bases and V 5 bases, and 8 bases lay outside the gene matches. The CDR3 DNA reads as TGTGCCAGCAGCGGGGCGACAGGGGCAGATGAAAAACTGTTTTTT. It specifies CASSGATGADEKLFF.

This clone came up once. This rearrangement joins TRBV19 to TRBJ1-1, with TRBD1 identical over 8 bases. The CDR3 has 15 residues. V dropped 6 bases and J dropped 3; count of bases not matched to a gene: 9. Germline values: CDR1 LNHDA, CDR2 SQIVND (reference sequence). CDR3 DNA sequence: TGTGCCAGTAGCCCTAGACAGGGGATTTACACTGAAGCTTTCTTT. Amino acids: CASSPRQGIYTEAFF.

The chain recombines TRBV6-5 with TRBJ2-1; tentatively, D is TRBD1 (6 bases). The CDR3 consists of 10 residues. V was trimmed by 5 bases and J by 14 bases, leaving 10 bases between them. Germline CDR1 MNHEY, CDR2 SVGAGI. In DNA, the CDR3 is TGTGCCAGCAGTACAGGGTTCAAGTTCTTC. Encoded protein: CASSTGFKFF.

V gene TRBV29-1 combines with J gene TRBJ2-7; TRBD2 is a possible D gene (6 bases). V lost 4 bases, J lost 4 bases, and 14 bases lay in between. CDR3 length: 13 amino acids. Germline V gives CDR1 SQVTM, CDR2 ANQGSEA. The CDR3 reads CSVAPGAIYEQYF. The CDR3 DNA reads TGCAGCGTTGCGCCGGGAGCCATTTACGAGCAGTACTTC.

V gene TRBV7-6 combines with J gene TRBJ2-5; 12 bases map to TRBD2. The junction had 4 bases not matched to a gene; V was cut back by 0 bases and J by 5 bases. Germline V gene sequence: CDR1 SGHVS, CDR2 FNYEAQ. The CDR3 totals 16 residues. CDR3 nucleotides: TGTGCCAGCAGCTTAGCGACTAGCGGGAGTGGGGAGACCCAGTACTTC. This encodes CASSLATSGSGETQYF.

V is TRBV7-2 and J is TRBJ1-3; D is perhaps TRBD1 (5 bases). The germline CDR1 and CDR2 sequences are SGHTA and FQGNSA. The CDR3 consists of 14 residues. Trimming shortened V by 4 bases and J by 0 bases, and 7 bases separated the two germline ends. The CDR3 sequence is CASSSDTSGNTIYF. The CDR3 bases are TGTGCCAGCAGCTCGGACACCTCTGGAAACACCATATATTTT.

J is TRBJ2-7 and V is TRBV28, with 9 bases aligning to TRBD1. Germline trimming cut 5 bases from V and 3 bases from J; bases unmatched to any gene: 8. The CDR3 runs 15 residues. CDR1 is MDHEN and CDR2 is SYDVKM in the germline V gene. CDR3 coding DNA: TGTGCCAGCAGTCAGACAGGGGGAAGGCTCTACGAGCAGTACTTC. Protein product: CASSQTGGRLYEQYF. The full variable domain, with the rest looked up from reference TRBV28 and TRBJ2-7, is DVKVTQSSRYLVKRTGEKVFLECVQDMDHENMFWYRQDPGLGLRLIYFSYDVKMKEKGDIPEGYSVSREKKERFSLILESASTNQTSMYLCASSQTGGRLYEQYFGPGTRLTVT.

The CDR3 coding sequence is TGTGCCAGTCGCGGGACAGGGGTTGAAGCTTTCTTT. As protein: CASRGTGVEAFF. The genes are TRBV28 and TRBJ1-1, with 10 bases matching TRBD1. Trimming took 9 bases from V and 7 from J; bases not matched to a gene: 5. The CDR3 length is 12 residues. The germline V gene has CDR1 MDHEN and CDR2 SYDVKM.

The rearrangement joins TRBV7-2 to TRBJ2-1; 9 bases are shared with TRBD1. Germline V CDR1 and CDR2: SGHTA, FQGNSA. The CDR3 totals 16 residues. Germline trimming cut 3 bases from V and 2 bases from J; bases unmatched to any gene: 5. CDR3 protein: CASSFGTGYPYNEQFF. Here the CDR3 DNA reads TGTGCCAGCAGCTTCGGGACAGGGTATCCCTACAATGAGCAGTTCTTC.

This clone has just one count. The V gene is TRBV5-8, the J gene TRBJ1-5, with D possibly TRBD1 on 5 matching bases. Trimming removed 0 bases from V and 4 bases from J, with 11 bases in between. CDR3 length equals 15 residues. Germline CDR1 and CDR2: SGHTS and YDEGEE. The DNA of the CDR3 is TGTGCCAGCAGCTTGGGAACCGGGGGAAATCAGCCCCAGCATTTT. Translation: CASSLGTGGNQPQHF.

In its sample, this clone was seen a few times. V and J are TRBV12-3 or TRBV12-4 and TRBJ2-1, with TRBD2 matching 7 bases. Losses at the gene ends were 10 bases for V and 5 bases for J; bases not matched to a gene: 8. CDR3 length: 13 residues. In DNA, the CDR3 is TGTGCCATCCTTCTCCTAGCGGACAATGAGCAGTTCTTC. As protein: CAILLLADNEQFF.

A remark on this clone: One end of the junction does not line up with germline, which may come from a read error. CDR3 region: CASSLEWLRNF. CDR3 sequence (DNA): TGTGCCAGCAGCTTGGAATGGTTGCGGAACTTC. The J gene is TRBJ2-7, the V gene TRBV5-8; D remains ambiguous. Germline CDR1 is SGHTS and CDR2 is YDEGEE. This CDR3 region has 11 residues.

The chain joins TRBV3-1 (or the pseudogene TRBV3-2) to TRBJ1-2; D is ambiguous. CDR1 and CDR2 from the germline V gene are LGHDT and YNNKEL (reference sequence). V was shortened by 0 bases and J by 8 bases, with 10 bases between the two germline ends. The CDR3 is made up of 13 amino acids. CDR3 DNA: TGTGCCAGCAGCCAAGAAGGACTCAGGGGCTACACCTTC. It specifies CASSQEGLRGYTF.

V and J are TRBV19 and TRBJ2-6; 10 bases fit TRBD1. The germline V gene has CDR1 LNHDA and CDR2 SQIVND (reference sequence). With 6 bases clipped from V and 1 base from J, the junction kept 9 bases outside the gene matches. CDR3 length: 18 residues. The CDR3 spells CASRARQGALSGANVLTF. The CDR3, as DNA: TGTGCCAGTAGAGCCAGACAGGGGGCGCTATCTGGGGCCAACGTCCTGACTTTC.

This chain's CDR3 is CASSRTGMNTEAFF. CDR3 bases: TGTGCCAGCAGCCGGACAGGGATGAACACTGAAGCTTTCTTT. This chain connects TRBV3-1 (or the pseudogene TRBV3-2) to TRBJ1-1, with TRBD1 matching 8 bases. This CDR3 comprises 14 residues. The germline CDR1 and CDR2 sequences are LGHDT and YNNKEL (reference sequence). V shed 4 bases, J shed 0 bases, and the junction held 1 base outside the gene matches.

This chain links TRBV5-4 with TRBJ1-4, with D unclear. The CDR3 is made up of 15 amino acids. Trimming cost V 3 bases and J 2 bases, with 11 bases left between them. Per the germline V gene, CDR1 is SGHNT and CDR2 is YYREEE (reference sequence). CDR3 in DNA: TGTGCCAGCAGCTCTTCGAGCTCTACTAATGAAAAACTGTTTTTT. Amino acids: CASSSSSSTNEKLFF.

The V call is TRBV12-3 or TRBV12-4, the J call TRBJ1-2, with D unresolved. Trimming stripped 5 bases from V and 5 bases from J, with 6 bases between. The CDR3 runs 11 residues. DNA for the CDR3: TGTGCCAGCAGTGTGCGATATGGCTACACCTTC. Amino acid sequence: CASSVRYGYTF.

V and J are TRBV11-1 and TRBJ2-7; 8 bases align to TRBD1. CDR3 length: 15 residues. Germline V gene data show CDR1 as SGHAT and CDR2 as FQDESV (reference sequence). Trimming cost V 8 bases and J 7 bases; bases outside gene matches: 16. The CDR3 reads CASQIDRGELMEQYF. The CDR3 region has the DNA TGTGCCAGCCAAATCGACAGGGGAGAGCTAATGGAGCAGTACTTC.

V gene TRBV7-9 combines with J gene TRBJ2-7, with TRBD1 matching 10 bases. The CDR3 covers 16 residues. From germline, CDR1 is SEHNR and CDR2 FQNEAQ (reference sequence). Trimming removed 3 bases from V and 6 bases from J; junction bases left unmatched: 11. This chain's CDR3 is CASSLPRGTGALEQYF. Written as DNA, the CDR3 is TGTGCCAGCAGCTTGCCCCGCGGGACAGGGGCCCTCGAGCAGTACTTC.

This chain connects TRBV4-1 to TRBJ2-5, with 7 positions matching TRBD2. The CDR3 loop spans 13 amino acids. The germline gives CDR1 MGHRA, CDR2 YSYEKL. V was clipped by 3 bases and J by 4 bases; unmatched bases: 2. Written as DNA, the CDR3 is TGCGCCAGCAGCCAGTCTAGCGGAGAGACCCAGTACTTC. Translation: CASSQSSGETQYF.

The V gene is TRBV19, the J gene TRBJ2-1; 7 bases line up with TRBD2. In germline, CDR1 is LNHDA, CDR2 SQIVND (reference sequence). CDR3 length: 13 residues. The junction had 8 bases not matched to a gene; V was cut back by 10 bases and J by 5 bases. The CDR3 here is CATQSGVDNEQFF. CDR3 bases: TGTGCCACCCAAAGCGGGGTAGACAATGAGCAGTTCTTC.

V is TRBV6-2 or TRBV6-3 and J is TRBJ2-2; 7 nucleotides agree with TRBD2. The CDR3 totals 15 residues. Unmatched junction bases numbered 6, after V lost 6 bases and J lost 2 bases. Germline V gives CDR1 MNHEY, CDR2 SVGEGT. This CDR3 reads CASSPGLFNTGELFF. DNA for the CDR3: TGTGCCAGCAGCCCGGGACTATTCAACACCGGGGAGCTGTTTTTT.

The chain joins TRBV7-3 to TRBJ2-2; 9 nucleotides align to TRBD2. This CDR3 contains 15 residues. The V and J ends lost 5 bases and 2 bases, in that order; junction bases with no gene match: 3. Germline V CDR1 and CDR2: SGHTA, FQGTGA. CDR3 nucleotide sequence: TGTGCCAGCAGCGCGGGACTAGCCAACACCGGGGAGCTGTTTTTT. The encoded protein is CASSAGLANTGELFF.

The J gene is TRBJ2-6, the V gene TRBV7-2; D uncertain. CDR1 and CDR2 from the germline V gene are SGHTA and FQGNSA. The CDR3 consists of 15 residues. V lost 5 bases and J 2 bases, leaving 10 bases between the germline ends. In DNA form, the CDR3 reads TGTGCCAGCAGCGCTGACACCGCTGGGGCCAACGTCCTGACTTTC. Translation: CASSADTAGANVLTF.

The V call is TRBV15, the J call TRBJ2-1, with 12 positions matching TRBD1. Germline lookup yields CDR1 LNHNV and CDR2 YYDKDF (reference sequence). V was pared by 3 bases and J by 9 bases, with 3 bases of the junction left unmatched. This CDR3 is 14 amino acids long. CDR3 sequence: CATSSGTGGFEQFF. Written as DNA, the CDR3 is TGTGCCACCAGCAGTGGGACAGGGGGCTTTGAGCAGTTCTTC. Based on the CDR3 plus reference TRBV15 and TRBJ2-1, the full variable domain is DAMVIQNPRYQVTQFGKPVTLSCSQTLNHNVMYWYQQKSSQAPKLLFHYYDKDFNNEADTPDNFQSRRPNTSFCFLDIRSPGLGDTAMYLCATSSGTGGFEQFFGPGTRLTVL.

The gene calls are TRBV29-1 and TRBJ1-2; D unresolved. With 8 bases removed from V and 7 bases from J, the gap between germline ends came to 17 bases. Germline lookup yields CDR1 SQVTM and CDR2 ANQGSEA. The CDR3 consists of 12 residues. The CDR3 here is CSPPGRSVGYTF. CDR3 DNA sequence: TGCAGCCCACCTGGGAGGTCTGTTGGCTACACCTTC.

The V call is TRBV24-1, the J call TRBJ2-5; TRBD2 matches 14 bases. Trimming at V came to 6 bases and at J to 5 bases, leaving 10 bases not matched to a gene. The CDR3 loop spans 17 amino acids. CDR1 and CDR2 (germline): KGHDR, SFDVKD. The CDR3 DNA sequence: TGTGCCACCAGTACCGGGACTAGCGGGAGAAGTGTCGAGACCCAGTACTTC. Residues: CATSTGTSGRSVETQYF.